This TCR beta chain was recovered during a study of blood T cell repertoires in COVID-19. Study details: Sample material is recorded as cDNA or gDNA derived from T cells, B-cell-depleted T cells, or PBMCs.

Those enrolled in Seattle joined during active infection and were followed longitudinally afterward. Unmatched junction bases numbered 3, after V lost 4 bases and J lost 6 bases. The CDR3 runs 13 residues. Germline assignment: CDR1 SGHNT and CDR2 YYREEE (reference sequence). Sequencing was performed with immunoSEQ multiplex PCR; in TCRdb, only in-frame clones are kept and a portion is missing. This table holds approximately 250,000 clones, nearly 95% found once. The sample was peripheral blood. This chain uses TRBV5-4 with TRBJ2-1; TRBD2 matches 8 bases. This TCR was sampled from a man younger than 40 with COVID-19, enrolled during active disease. The CDR3 sequence: CASSRTSSNEQFF. The CDR3 DNA follows: TGTGCCAGCAGCCGGACTAGCTCCAATGAGCAGTTCTTC. Looking up the rest from reference TRBV5-4 and TRBJ2-1 gives the full variable domain: ETGVTQSPTHLIKTRGQQVTLRCSSQSGHNTVSWYQQALGQGPQFIFQYYREEENGRGNFPPRFSGLQFPNYSSELNVNALELDDSALYLCASSRTSSNEQFFGPGTRLTVL.